Sequencing of this T cell receptor (beta chain) was carried out in a study of T cell responses to AZD1222 COVID-19 vaccine. Study-level information: Pooling covered second doses at about 4 or about 12 weeks. Study results and limitations: Vaccine-associated CD4 TCRs spanned spike, dominant at 160-218 and 743-854. Two AZD1222 administrations were followed by greater Spike-specific TCR breadth and depth.

The CDR3 covers 15 residues. Germline lookup yields CDR1 SGHVS and CDR2 FQNEAQ. Trimming took off 5 bases at V and 4 bases at J, with 15 bases between the two ends. Only in-frame clones appear in the TCRdb table, and some are missing; sequencing was by immunoSEQ multiplex PCR. The sample shows about 21,000 clones, approximately 80% of them seen only once. A remark on this clone: Its antigen is currently unknown.

The chain carries TRBV7-8 and TRBJ1-5; TRBD1 is a possible D gene (5 bases). The specimen comprised peripheral blood, sampled on day 0 of AZD1222 vaccination. The source of this sequence is an adult in good health. The CDR3 reads CASSVSRVRNQPQHF. In nucleotides, the CDR3 is TGTGCCAGCAGCGTATCCAGGGTTCGGAATCAGCCCCAGCATTTT. Looking up the rest from reference TRBV7-8 and TRBJ1-5 gives the full variable domain: GAGVSQSPRYKVAKRGQDVALRCDPISGHVSLFWYQQALGQGPEFLTYFQNEAQLDKSGLPSDRFFAERPEGSVSTLKIQRTQQEDSAVYLCASSVSRVRNQPQHFGDGTRLSIL.